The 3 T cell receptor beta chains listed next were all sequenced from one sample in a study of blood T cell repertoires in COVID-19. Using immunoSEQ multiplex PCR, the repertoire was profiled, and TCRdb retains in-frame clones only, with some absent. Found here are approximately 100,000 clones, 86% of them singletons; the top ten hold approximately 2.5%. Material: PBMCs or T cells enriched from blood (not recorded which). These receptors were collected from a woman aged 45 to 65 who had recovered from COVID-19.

The CDR3, as DNA: TGTGCCAGCAGTGAAGCGGTCGGACAGGGGTGGTATGGCTACACCTTC. This translates into CASSEAVGQGWYGYTF. The chain combines TRBV6-1 with TRBJ1-2; 9 positions match TRBD1. The ends lost 0 bases at V and 5 bases at J; junction bases unmatched: 7. Germline V gene lookup returns CDR1 MNHNS and CDR2 SASEGT. There are 16 residues in the CDR3.

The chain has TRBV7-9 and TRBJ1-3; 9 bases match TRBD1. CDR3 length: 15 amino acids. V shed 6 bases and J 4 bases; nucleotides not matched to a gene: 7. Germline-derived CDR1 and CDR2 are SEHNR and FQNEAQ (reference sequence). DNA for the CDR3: TGTGCCAGCAGGGTCACAGGGGGCGTCGGAAACACCATATATTTT. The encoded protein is CASRVTGGVGNTIYF.

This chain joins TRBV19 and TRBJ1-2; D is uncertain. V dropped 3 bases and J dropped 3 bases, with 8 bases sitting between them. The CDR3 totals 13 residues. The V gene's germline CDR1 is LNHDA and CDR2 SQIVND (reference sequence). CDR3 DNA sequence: TGTGCCAGTAGTATCGGGGTGGACTATGGCTACACCTTC. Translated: CASSIGVDYGYTF.